The 4 T cell receptor beta chains in this list originate from one sample, sequenced in a study of response to subunit inactivated influenza vaccine. TCRdb reprocessed the RT-PCR reads via MiXCR and lists one record per CDR3 protein. In the table there are roughly 620,000 distinct CDR3 sequences, about 11% of which are singletons. This sample also appeared in a second study, on T cells expressing NK-cell markers. That work contributes: Beta-chain TCR cDNA was generated via 5'RACE template switching with UMIs.

Material: PBMCs from blood, obtained on the day of vaccination. All receptors come from a man aged 45 to 65 who received an inactivated influenza vaccine.

The table lists this clonotype with a few counts. The CDR3 sequence: CASSLKASGYVQETQYF. In DNA form, the CDR3 reads TGTGCCAGCAGCTTAAAGGCTAGCGGTTACGTACAAGAGACCCAGTACTTC. The gene calls are TRBV7-2 and TRBJ2-5; 7 positions agree with TRBD2. The germline gives CDR1 SGHTA, CDR2 FQGNSA. The V and J ends lost 2 bases and 2 bases, in that order; junction bases with no gene match: 11. The CDR3 runs 17 residues.

The rearrangement joins TRBV5-1 to TRBJ2-3; D is uncertain. Trimming took off 0 bases at V and 4 bases at J, with 9 bases between the two ends. The length of the CDR3 is 14 residues. Germline V gene data show CDR1 as SGHRS and CDR2 as YFSETQ. The CDR3 protein is CASSLGAHSDTQYF. As DNA, the CDR3 is TGCGCCAGCAGCTTGGGGGCGCATTCAGATACGCAGTATTTT.

The chain carries TRBV28 and TRBJ2-7; 9 bases agree with TRBD1. Germline CDR1 and CDR2: MDHEN and SYDVKM. The CDR3 is made up of 15 amino acids. The junction had 9 bases not matched to a gene; V was cut back by 6 bases and J by 3 bases. Here the CDR3 reads CASRSGQGSVYEQYF. CDR3 DNA sequence: TGTGCCAGCAGATCCGGACAGGGGTCTGTCTACGAGCAGTACTTC.

The chain is built from TRBV28 and TRBJ1-1; D perhaps matches TRBD1 (5 bases). The CDR3 sequence is 14 residues long. The V gene's germline CDR1 is MDHEN and CDR2 SYDVKM. Trimming cost V 11 bases and J 2 bases, with 18 bases left between them. The CDR3 spells CACRWGNINTEAFF. For the CDR3, the DNA is TGTGCCTGTAGATGGGGGAATATAAACACTGAAGCTTTCTTT.